This T cell receptor beta chain is from a study of response to subunit inactivated influenza vaccine. Study-wide findings and caveats: T cells newly recruited by each seasonal influenza vaccination are few, the authors suggested.

MiXCR, applied by TCRdb to the RT-PCR reads, yields one record per CDR3 protein. The sample has approximately 500,000 distinct CDR3 sequences, 11% to 15% seen once. CDR1 and CDR2 (germline): LGHNA, YNFKEQ. V dropped 4 bases and J dropped 4; count of bases not matched to a gene: 7. CDR3 size: 14 residues. With regard to this clonotype: Its target is not known.

This clonotype was sampled from a man aged 45-60 years who received an inactivated influenza vaccine. This specimen was PBMCs from blood, taken roughly 13 days after vaccination. The rearrangement joins TRBV4-2 to TRBJ2-7, with 7 bases identical to TRBD2. In DNA form, the CDR3 reads TGTGCCAGCAGCCGGTGGGCGGGAGAATACGAGCAGTACTTC. This sequence encodes CASSRWAGEYEQYF.